Described below is a single T cell receptor beta chain sequence and its context. Its antigen is as yet unknown. The sample comes from a study of cytomegalovirus exposure and HLA in healthy donors. Findings and caveats of the study: Based on reports, TCR beta sequences accurately predicted HLA-A and HLA-B alleles for most subjects. It emerged from a later analysis that several of the most significant clusters appeared to be linked to common viral pathogens.

Trimming shortened V by 0 bases and J by 3 bases, and 9 bases separated the two germline ends. Germline V CDR1 and CDR2: SQVTM, ANQGSEA. The CDR3 is 14 amino acids. Primers: 60 Vbeta forward and 13 Jbeta reverse. Libraries were prepared by immunoSEQ multiplex PCR; TCRdb keeps only in-frame clonotypes and omits some of them. The sample has about 100,000 clones, under 85% seen once. Sequenced input: PBMCs. The V gene is TRBV29-1, the J gene TRBJ1-3; D is undetermined. This sequence was found in a middle-aged woman in good health and CMV-seronegative. CDR3 region: CSVEDRGFGNTIYF. CDR3 bases: TGCAGCGTTGAAGATCGAGGGTTTGGAAACACCATATATTTT.